This T cell receptor (beta chain) was sequenced for a study of blood T cell repertoires in COVID-19. Study background: The cDNA or gDNA used as material had been derived from T cells, B-cell-depleted T cells, or PBMCs.

Remarks on this clone: Other nucleotide sequences in the sample specify the same CDR3.

Sequencing used immunoSEQ multiplex PCR; TCRdb keeps in-frame clones, though not all of them. The sample lists 140,000 to 150,000 clones, over 75% seen once, with about 8% in the top ten. The specimen was peripheral blood. The source of this sequence is a woman aged 60-75 years with COVID-19, enrolled during active disease.

The CDR3 sequence: CASSLVTGASTDTQYF. The CDR3 coding sequence is TGTGCCAGCAGCTTAGTTACGGGAGCTAGCACAGATACGCAGTATTTT. The chain joins TRBV7-8 to TRBJ2-3, with D possibly being TRBD2 (6 bases). CDR1 and CDR2 from the germline V gene are SGHVS and FQNEAQ. The CDR3 sequence is 16 residues long. V was trimmed by 1 base and J by 0 bases, leaving 11 bases between them.